This T cell receptor (beta chain) was recovered during a study of cytomegalovirus exposure and HLA in healthy donors (dated by TCRdb to 2016 to 2017). In terms of the full investigation: An earlier analysis of around 600 of the donors reported more than 250 Gb of sequence data and 117 million unique TCR beta sequences from about 180 million T cells. Roughly 310 gigabases of sequencing data and approximately 93 million unique TCR sequences were included in an early release covering under 650 HLA-typed donors. Among the approximately 400 genotyped donors, around 81% belonged to the genetic ancestry cluster associated with self-reported Caucasian donors. The study aimed to test whether signatures of past pathogen exposure could be identified by cataloging public T cell receptors. The study profiled the T cell repertoires of more than 500 subjects by immunosequencing and related them to cytomegalovirus serostatus. A separate validation cohort of about 110 different subjects was used in addition to the roughly 620-subject first cohort. High-throughput TCR immunosequencing, statistical association of individual TCRs with disease status, and machine learning were combined to predict cytomegalovirus infection status. A later analysis re-analyzed previously published TCR beta repertoires from 666 donors and added high-resolution HLA genotyping to study TCR occurrence patterns. In the later analysis, no new phenotypic data were used to find candidate immune exposures; instead, reliance was placed on TCR beta sequences and their occurrence across donors. An earlier analysis of 587 of the donors used high-throughput TCR beta sequencing to judge whether each TCR beta V gene segment behaved as functional or pseudogenic. Donor age, sex, ethnicity and CMV serostatus were compiled together with the repertoire data. A later genetic analysis used genome-wide SNP genotypes for about 65% of the roughly 670 donors, treating that subset as a discovery cohort. Every discovery cohort repertoire had been produced on one sequencing platform. Both class I and class II loci were covered by HLA typing, at four-digit resolution. The number of typed donors differed by locus: roughly 620-630 for A, B, C, DRB1 and DQB1; approximately 530 for DQA1; fewer than 610 for DPA1; and some 430 for DPB1. About five DR-DQ haplotypes were treated as single units for association and clustering because of strong linkage in the cohort. Among around 400 genotyped donors of the cohort, an average of approximately 240,000 unique TCR beta nucleotide sequences was sequenced per donor, of which approximately 18% were non-productive. Summary of the overall study and its limitations: A further reported finding was that TCR beta sequences accurately predicted the HLA-A and HLA-B alleles for most subjects in the first cohort. The cohort was sequenced for TCR beta chains only, and without alpha or paired-chain data the features that could be detected were limited. In a later genetic analysis, a missense DCLRE1C variant was associated with V-gene and J-gene trimming of TCR beta chains, and the association was replicated in an independent cohort. A cluster of highly shared sequence variants was judged likely to represent a technical artifact of the sequencing pipeline. Because HLA typing was missing for some donors at each locus, association tests included only the typed subset. The 87-base-pair reads could not distinguish some IMGT-functional V segments, including TRBV6-2 and TRBV6-3, so those segments were excluded. When HLA alleles, especially DR and DQ, strongly co-occurred, attributing TCR associations to individual alleles was difficult. The authors suggested that the approach could potentially be generalized to other disease states and immunological phenotypes. In a later analysis, TCR association rates were found to vary across HLA loci, with the most associated TCRs seen for DRB1 alleles and the fewest for HLA-C alleles. An earlier analysis of roughly 570 of the donors showed that most TCR beta V segments appeared in productive rearrangements either about 87% or about 30% of the time, which broadly matched IMGT annotations. A few of the identified cytomegalovirus-associated TCR beta chains were confirmed in vitro to be specific for cytomegalovirus antigens. A later analysis found that HLA-associated TCR beta chains were more clonally expanded and had lower generation probabilities than equally common non-associated chains. Approximately 16 rarely observed V segments, including chromosome 9 orphons, were excluded from the earlier analysis of just under 600 of the donors because counts were too low. In a later analysis, several top co-occurrence clusters were reported to appear linked to parvovirus B19, influenza, CMV and Epstein-Barr virus. Immune exposure information for the cohort was limited to CMV serostatus. The classifier was reported to diagnose cytomegalovirus status with high specificity and sensitivity in both the original cohort and the validation cohort. Correlated functional status among segregating V segments might reflect linkage disequilibrium, but an unknown experimental factor could not be ruled out. Roughly uniform sequencing depth across donors was assumed in presence/absence analyses, although this assumption may not hold. A total of roughly 160 TCR beta chains were listed by the study as associated with cytomegalovirus. While some public TCRs were present in many individuals, most TCR sequences turned up only very rarely across donors. In a later genetic analysis, fewer N-insertions in productive TCRs were reported among donors in an Asian-associated ancestry cluster than the approximately 710-donor mean. According to a later analysis, most CMV-associated TCR beta chains appeared to be HLA-restricted, and the HLA associations seemed to be driven largely by CMV exposure. A later analysis associated about 17,000 TCR beta sequences with specific HLA alleles at a false discovery rate of 0.05.

The library relied on the immunoSEQ multiplex PCR assay. For the multiplex PCR, a mixture combining 60 forward primers for TCR Vbeta segments and 13 reverse primers for TCR Jbeta segments was used. The CDR3 region of rearranged TCR beta genes was amplified from genomic DNA by a multiplex PCR assay. The amplified TCR beta libraries were sequenced on the Illumina HiSeq System as 87-base-pair reads. The published analysis was carried out like this. Across the 500 to 750 repertoires, a later analysis counted tens of millions of unique TCR beta chains, some 11 million of which were shared by at least two donors. Raw reads were error-corrected and collapsed into unique sequences by a nearest-neighbor algorithm in which closely related sequences were merged to remove PCR and sequencing errors. To assign V, D and J gene segments, CDR3 sequences were aligned to IMGT reference sequences. For a sequence to be retained, a match of at least six nucleotides was required to both a V gene segment and a J gene segment. Rearrangements were classified as productive when the CDR3 lacked stop codons and remained in frame with V and J, and all other rearrangements were classified as non-productive. Following IMGT convention, CDR3 was defined as the stretch from the second conserved V-encoded cysteine to the conserved J-encoded phenylalanine. In an earlier analysis of around 640 of the donors, sequences lacking an unambiguous match to a single V gene segment were excluded. An earlier analysis of fewer than 750 of the donors called V segments functional above 56.7% productive rearrangements and segregating when the between-donor standard deviation exceeded 5%. A statistical classification framework was built for diagnosing cytomegalovirus status from the catalog of TCR beta chain sequences. V and J gene assignment, in a later analysis, came from comparing TCR nucleotide sequences with IMGT/GENE-DB human TR gene sequences. Using the TCRdist pipeline, a later analysis assigned CDR3 sequences along with most-parsimonious VDJ recombination scenarios. A later analysis defined each TCR beta chain by its CDR3 amino acid sequence plus V-gene family, and excluded reads lacking a unique V-gene family. As a way to deal with suspected cross-contamination and a sequencing artifact, a later analysis dropped approximately 590 nucleotide sequences that were highly shared and had low generation probability. For each public chain, a later analysis derived a clonal expansion index from normalized ranks of inferred template counts within each repertoire. In a later analysis, generation probabilities were computed with a VDJ recombination model fitted to out-of-frame rearrangements, and the resulting probabilities were checked against IGoR. Hypergeometric tests were used in a later analysis to score TCR-TCR, TCR-HLA and TCR-CMV co-occurrence, with a repertoire-size bias correction applied to the TCR pairs. False discovery rates were estimated in a later analysis by permuting HLA or CMV assignments 20 times. In a later analysis, co-occurring TCRs were grouped with DBSCAN, and TCRdist sequence similarity was added when clustering was performed within HLA-allele-positive subsets. Co-occurrence clustering excluded repertoires with fewer than 30,000 or more than 120,000 public chains, plus five with anomalous nucleotide sharing. This is the immuneACCESS table as TCRdb keeps it, with only in-frame sequences that have V and J called. A part of the clones is gone; compared with another copy, unresolved V genes explain less than half, and the rest is unexplained. V and J calls and clone size are given by that table; D and trimming were obtained from the DNA. Present in this sample are 150,000 to 200,000 clones, around four fifths of which were seen just once. About 1.5% of the sample goes to the ten largest clones.

The CDR3 starts with the cysteine, ends with the phenylalanine, and has 14 residues. The kept DNA is CDR3 alone, 42 bases in frame from the first base. The junction shows trimming of 1 base on V and 4 bases on J, and the gene matches do not reach 1 base of it. Looking up the germline V gene (reference sequence) yields CDR1 GTSNPN and CDR2 SVGIG. The cohort was made up of hundreds of healthy bone marrow donors. All cohort members were sampled while nominally healthy, although unrecorded immune exposures were likely present. The donor was CMV seropositive and was included in the group of 270 or so seropositive cohort members. A peripheral blood sample was collected from each donor, and TCR beta sequencing was performed on peripheral blood mononuclear cells. The Qiagen DNeasy Blood Extraction Kit was used to extract genomic DNA from the blood cell samples. A note on this clone: Its antigen is still unknown. Base qualities were left out, and no much larger clone turns up one base away.

The sequence joins TRBV30 to TRBJ2-3, with 11 bases in between that match TRBD1. This sequence was found in a woman in her twenties or thirties in good health and CMV-seropositive. The sequencing sample was made of PBMCs. At the DNA level, the sequence is TGTGCCTGGAGTGGGACAGGGGGCGCAGATACGCAGTATTTT. It is translated as CAWSGTGGADTQYF.